The 17 T cell receptor beta chains presented below share a single source sample, sequenced in a study of control samples from healthy donors and cancer patients. The method was immunoSEQ multiplex PCR; TCRdb's version includes in-frame clones alone and lacks a portion of them. The table includes approximately 37,000 clones, around nine tenths detected once. Sequencing was performed on blood. The origin of the receptors is a woman aged 45 to 65 in good health.

This chain links TRBV6-2 or TRBV6-3 with TRBJ1-1; TRBD1 is a possible D gene (5 bases). Trimming left V 0 bases short and J 4 bases short, with 9 bases between. Germline CDR1 reads MNHEY; CDR2 reads SVGEGT. The CDR3 extends over 14 amino acids. CDR3 region: CASSYSGGGTEAFF. As DNA, the CDR3 is TGTGCCAGCAGTTACTCGGGGGGTGGCACTGAAGCTTTCTTT.

The J gene is TRBJ1-2, the V gene TRBV12-5; a possible D gene is TRBD1 (6 bases). The CDR3 is 14 residues long. Trimming shortened V by 6 bases and J by 3 bases, and 14 bases separated the two germline ends. Germline values: CDR1 LGHNT, CDR2 FRNRAP. The CDR3 protein is CASGPETGYYGYTF. Here the CDR3 DNA reads TGTGCTAGTGGACCGGAGACAGGCTACTATGGCTACACCTTC. Together with reference TRBV12-5 and TRBJ1-2, the CDR3 gives the full variable domain: DARVTQTPRHKVTEMGQEVTMRCQPILGHNTVFWYRQTMMQGLELLAYFRNRAPLDDSGMPKDRFSAEMPDATLATLKIQPSEPRDSAVYFCASGPETGYYGYTFGSGTRLTVV.

The rearrangement links TRBV14 to TRBJ2-1; TRBD2 is a possible D gene (6 bases). This CDR3 comprises 15 residues. Deletions cut 4 bases from V and 7 bases from J, with 17 bases between. Germline V CDR1 and CDR2: SGHDN, FVKESK. The DNA for the CDR3 is TGTGCCAGCAGCCCCGGACTACCGATAAATAATGAGCAGTTCTTC. Amino acids: CASSPGLPINNEQFF.

The CDR3 sequence: CSLVFDYSYNEQFF. For the CDR3, the DNA is TGCAGCCTCGTTTTCGACTACTCTTATAATGAGCAGTTCTTC. The rearrangement joins TRBV29-1 to TRBJ2-1; D is perhaps TRBD2 (5 bases). The length of the CDR3 is 14 residues. The V end was cut by 8 bases, the J end by 7 bases, with 21 bases between. Germline V lookup: CDR1 SQVTM, CDR2 ANQGSEA.

The chain couples TRBV11-2 to TRBJ2-3; TRBD1 aligns across 8 bases. J lost 9 bases, V lost 6 bases, and 17 bases had no gene match. The CDR3 sequence is 16 residues long. The V gene's germline CDR1 is SGHAT and CDR2 FQNNGV. In nucleotides, the CDR3 is TGTGCCAGCAGACTTATTTCAGGGGGCGTTAGTGGAACGCAGTATTTT. Protein product: CASRLISGGVSGTQYF.

This rearrangement joins TRBV7-2 to TRBJ1-1; 10 bases agree with TRBD1. After removal of 5 bases from V and 4 bases from J, the junction contained 10 bases not matched to a gene. CDR3 size: 16 residues. In germline, CDR1 is SGHTA, CDR2 FQGNSA. In nucleotides, the CDR3 is TGTGCCAGCAGCACCCGACAGGGGGCGCGGGGCACTGAAGCTTTCTTT. It specifies CASSTRQGARGTEAFF.

The chain carries TRBV2 and TRBJ2-1; D perhaps matches TRBD2 (6 bases). Germline values: CDR1 SNHLY, CDR2 FYNNEI. V lost 7 bases to trimming and J lost 2 bases, with 15 bases between them. This CDR3 contains 15 residues. As DNA, the CDR3 is TGTGCCAGCACCGAGGGGCGGGGCACCTACAATGAGCAGTTCTTC. This translates into CASTEGRGTYNEQFF.

This clone was seen once. The gene calls are TRBV2 and TRBJ2-3, with TRBD2 as a possible D gene (6 bases). CDR3 length: 14 residues. V was clipped by 5 bases and J by 2 bases, with 11 bases between them. Germline V gives CDR1 SNHLY, CDR2 FYNNEI. CDR3: CASSSRDFTDTQYF. In DNA, the CDR3 is TGTGCCAGCAGTTCCCGGGACTTCACAGATACGCAGTATTTT.

J is TRBJ2-7 and V is TRBV2, with a weak D call TRBD2 (5 bases). The V gene's germline CDR1 is SNHLY and CDR2 FYNNEI. This CDR3 has 12 amino acids. With 6 bases removed from V and 3 bases from J, the gap between germline ends came to 9 bases. In DNA, the CDR3 is TGTGCCAGCAGCCTCGGGGTCTACGAGCAGTACTTC. Translating it yields CASSLGVYEQYF.

The chain has TRBV7-9 and TRBJ2-1; a weak D match, TRBD2 (6 bases). The V gene lost 4 bases and the J gene lost 9 bases, with 7 bases spanning the gap. From germline, CDR1 is SEHNR and CDR2 FQNEAQ (reference sequence). This CDR3 has 11 residues. CDR3 residues: CASSWGGEQFF. The CDR3 DNA reads TGTGCCAGCAGCTGGGGAGGTGAGCAGTTCTTC.

This clone was seen just once. The V gene is TRBV19, the J gene TRBJ1-2; no reliable D call. The CDR3 sequence is 13 residues long. Germline assignment: CDR1 LNHDA and CDR2 SQIVND (reference sequence). V was cut by 2 bases and J by 5 bases, with 9 bases left in between. CDR3 loop: CASSISSSYGYTF. CDR3 bases: TGTGCCAGTAGTATAAGTAGTAGTTATGGCTACACCTTC.

V and J are TRBV6-5 and TRBJ2-7; 8 bases align to TRBD1. Losses at the gene ends were 4 bases for V and 0 bases for J; bases not matched to a gene: 2. CDR3 length equals 14 residues. CDR1 and CDR2 (germline): MNHEY, SVGAGI. CDR3 nucleotide sequence: TGTGCCAGCAGTTGGGACAGGAGCTCCTACGAGCAGTACTTC. It codes for CASSWDRSSYEQYF.

This chain connects TRBV7-2 to TRBJ1-4; a weak D match, TRBD1 (6 bases). Per germline, CDR1 SGHTA and CDR2 FQGNSA. This CDR3 contains 15 residues. The V and J ends lost 1 base and 11 bases respectively, with 17 bases between them. In DNA form, the CDR3 reads TGTGCCAGCAGCTTAGGCGGGGGAGGGAGGGGGAAACTGTTTTTT. Translating gives CASSLGGGGRGKLFF.

The V and J genes are TRBV5-8 and TRBJ1-6; D unclear. The CDR3 is made up of 13 amino acids. V was pared by 7 bases and J by 7 bases, with 12 bases between. Germline V gives CDR1 SGHTS, CDR2 YDEGEE. The CDR3 spells CASPRVLNSPLHF. In DNA, the CDR3 is TGTGCCAGCCCCAGAGTTTTGAATTCACCCCTCCACTTT.

This rearrangement joins TRBV27 to TRBJ2-1, with 13 bases identical to TRBD2. The V gene end was trimmed by 5 bases and the J gene end by 5 bases; junction bases not matched to a gene: 9. Germline CDR1 MNHEY, CDR2 SMNVEV (reference sequence). This CDR3 has 17 amino acids. The CDR3 loop reads CASSRFSGTSGDNEQFF. CDR3 coding DNA: TGTGCCAGCAGTCGGTTTTCCGGGACTAGCGGGGACAATGAGCAGTTCTTC.

The rearrangement links TRBV6-5 to TRBJ1-5; D gene ambiguous. Germline values: CDR1 MNHEY, CDR2 SVGAGI. Deletions cut 5 bases from V and 3 bases from J, with 11 bases between. The CDR3 is 14 residues long. The chain's CDR3 is CASSTKPINQPQHF. CDR3 in DNA: TGTGCCAGCAGTACTAAACCGATCAATCAGCCCCAGCATTTT.

The J gene is TRBJ1-5, the V gene TRBV7-6, with D perhaps TRBD1 (5 bases). CDR3 length equals 15 residues. Germline CDR1 and CDR2: SGHVS and FNYEAQ. The germline V and J ends were trimmed by 7 bases and 2 bases, with 15 bases remaining between them. CDR3: CASTRGGYRNQPQHF. Written as DNA, the CDR3 is TGTGCCAGCACACGGGGGGGTTATCGCAATCAGCCCCAGCATTTT.